This T cell receptor (beta chain) was retrieved from a study of T-cell reconstitution after alpha-beta-depleted transplantation in children. A TCRbeta library incorporating unique molecular identifiers was prepared. TCRdb re-derived calls from the PCR reads in MiXCR, one entry per CDR3 protein. The sample consists of 800,000 to 1,000,000 distinct CDR3 sequences, less than 30% of them appearing once. Trimming removed 0 bases at V and 2 bases at J, with 10 bases between. Germline V gene sequence: CDR1 DFQATT, CDR2 SNEGSKA (reference sequence). The CDR3 length is 15 residues. This chain joins TRBV20-1 and TRBJ1-4; no reliable D call. Sequences were derived from PBMCs, mostly from graft donor cells, sampled 360 days after TCRalphabeta/CD19-depleted stem cell transplant. This clonotype originated in a boy under three years old who had a stem cell transplant for SCID, so the T cells may come from the graft donor. CDR3 amino acids: CSAREGRTTNEKLFF. In DNA form, the CDR3 reads TGCAGTGCTAGAGAGGGGAGAACCACTAATGAAAAACTGTTTTTT.